This is a list of T cell receptor beta chains from one sample in a study of low-dose radiotherapy and immunotherapy resistance in tumors. MiXCR, run by TCRdb on the reads, gives a single entry per CDR3 protein. This table holds some 39,000 distinct CDR3 sequences, around a third found once. The source was PBMCs, collected before treatment. The receptors come from a male donor with gallbladder cancer. Both conserved end residues are part of each CDR3. Size is stated for part of the rows, as once, few or many counts, or as a class when the clone is expanded.

abundance	v_gene	j_gene	CDR3aa
-	TRBV2	TRBJ2-1	CASRDRGTIYNEQFF
many	TRBV29-1	TRBJ2-7	CSVSRVRGEQYF
few	TRBV3-1	TRBJ2-7	CASSQNAGGQASSYEQYF
many	TRBV4-2	TRBJ2-1	CASSQDQQISYNEQFF
medium-sized	TRBV6-6	TRBJ2-7	CASSYFSGNPLPSEQYF
many	TRBV14	TRBJ2-1	CASSQADRYHEQFF
-	TRBV12-3/TRBV12-4	TRBJ1-5	CASSFEVDQPQHF
-	TRBV29-1	TRBJ2-4	CSVAGQGLNIQYF
-	TRBV9	TRBJ2-2	CASSVSPQGTGELFFFFFF
-	TRBV15	TRBJ2-3	CATSRGTGTDTQYF
many	TRBV6-2/TRBV6-3	TRBJ2-7	CASELAGGLSYEQYF
-	TRBV18	TRBJ2-7	CASSPSGRLDEQYF
many	TRBV6-2/TRBV6-3	TRBJ2-2	CASSWSGGANHGELFF
many	TRBV20-1	TRBJ1-5	CSAETGGGNQPQHF
-	TRBV5-1	TRBJ2-1	CASSFGVPGSYNEQFF
many	TRBV20-1	TRBJ1-4	CSASLGFDEKLFF
many	TRBV3-1	TRBJ2-3	CASSQDGTSGGLTDTQYF
-	TRBV3-1	TRBJ1-1	CASSRTGTGNTEAFF
many	TRBV6-2/TRBV6-3	TRBJ2-5	CASSYGGIRETQYF
many	TRBV20-1	TRBJ1-2	CSALRGGYTF
many	TRBV7-9	TRBJ2-3	CASSPWRGAYEDTQYF
few	TRBV19	TRBJ2-2	CASSINYGTGFTGELFF
once	TRBV20-1	TRBJ2-5	CSASFTGRETQYF
many	TRBV6-5	TRBJ2-1	CASSPGGLAGGNEHFF